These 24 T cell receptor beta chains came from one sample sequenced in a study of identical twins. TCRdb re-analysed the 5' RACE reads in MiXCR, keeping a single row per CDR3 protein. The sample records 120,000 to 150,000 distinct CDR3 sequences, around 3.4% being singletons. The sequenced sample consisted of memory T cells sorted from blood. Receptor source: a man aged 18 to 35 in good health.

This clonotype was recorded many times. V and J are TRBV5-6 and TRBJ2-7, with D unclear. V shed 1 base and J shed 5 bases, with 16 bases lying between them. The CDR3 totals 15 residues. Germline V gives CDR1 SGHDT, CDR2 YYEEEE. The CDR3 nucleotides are TGTGCCAGCAGCTTGTTTGGGGTTCAGCTGGACGAGCAGTACGTC. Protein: CASSLFGVQLDEQYV.

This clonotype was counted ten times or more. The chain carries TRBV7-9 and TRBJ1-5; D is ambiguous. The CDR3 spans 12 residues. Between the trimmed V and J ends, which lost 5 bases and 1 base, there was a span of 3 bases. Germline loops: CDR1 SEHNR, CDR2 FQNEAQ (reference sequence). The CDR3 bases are TGTGCCAGCAGCCCAAGCAATCAGCCCCAGCATTTT. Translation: CASSPSNQPQHF.

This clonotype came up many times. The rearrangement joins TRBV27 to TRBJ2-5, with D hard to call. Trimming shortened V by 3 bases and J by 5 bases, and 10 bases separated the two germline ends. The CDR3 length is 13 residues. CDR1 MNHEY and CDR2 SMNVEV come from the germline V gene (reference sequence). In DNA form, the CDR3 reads TGTGCCAGCAGTTTCCCCTCTGGGGAGACCCAGTACTTC. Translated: CASSFPSGETQYF.

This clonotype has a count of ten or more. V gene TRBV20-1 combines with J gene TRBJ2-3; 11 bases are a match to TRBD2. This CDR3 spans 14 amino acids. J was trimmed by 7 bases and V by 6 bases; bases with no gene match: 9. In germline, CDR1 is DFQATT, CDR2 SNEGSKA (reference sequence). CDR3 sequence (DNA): TGCAGTGCAAAAACTAGCGGGAGAAGGAATACGCAGTATTTT. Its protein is CSAKTSGRRNTQYF.

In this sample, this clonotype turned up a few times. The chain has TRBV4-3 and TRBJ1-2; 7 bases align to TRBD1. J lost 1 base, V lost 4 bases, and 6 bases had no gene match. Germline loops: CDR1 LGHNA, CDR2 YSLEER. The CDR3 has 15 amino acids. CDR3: CASSRGTEINYGYTF. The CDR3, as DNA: TGCGCCAGCAGCCGAGGGACAGAGATTAACTATGGCTACACCTTC.

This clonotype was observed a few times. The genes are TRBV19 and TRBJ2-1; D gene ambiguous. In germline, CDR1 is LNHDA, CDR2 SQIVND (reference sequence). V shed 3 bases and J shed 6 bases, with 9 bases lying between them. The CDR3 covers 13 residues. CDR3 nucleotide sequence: TGTGCCAGTAGTATTCGAGTTTCCAATGAGCAGTTCTTC. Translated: CASSIRVSNEQFF.

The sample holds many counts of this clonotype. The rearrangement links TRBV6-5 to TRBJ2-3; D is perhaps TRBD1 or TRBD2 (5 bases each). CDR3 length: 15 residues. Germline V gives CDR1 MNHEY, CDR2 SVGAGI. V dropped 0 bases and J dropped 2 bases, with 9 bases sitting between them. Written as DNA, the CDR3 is TGTGCCAGCAGTTACTCTGGGACCTTCACAGATACGCAGTATTTT. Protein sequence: CASSYSGTFTDTQYF.

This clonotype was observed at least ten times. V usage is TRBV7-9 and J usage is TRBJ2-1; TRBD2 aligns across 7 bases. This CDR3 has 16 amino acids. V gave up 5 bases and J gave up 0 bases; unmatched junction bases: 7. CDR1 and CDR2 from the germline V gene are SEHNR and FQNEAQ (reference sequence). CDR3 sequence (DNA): TGTGCCAGCAGCCTAATGCGGGAGAGCTCCTACAATGAGCAGTTCTTC. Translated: CASSLMRESSYNEQFF. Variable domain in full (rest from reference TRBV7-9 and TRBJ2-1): DTGVSQNPRHKITKRGQNVTFRCDPISEHNRLYWYRQTLGQGPEFLTYFQNEAQLEKSRLLSDRFSAERPKGSFSTLEIQRTEQGDSAMYLCASSLMRESSYNEQFFGPGTRLTVL.

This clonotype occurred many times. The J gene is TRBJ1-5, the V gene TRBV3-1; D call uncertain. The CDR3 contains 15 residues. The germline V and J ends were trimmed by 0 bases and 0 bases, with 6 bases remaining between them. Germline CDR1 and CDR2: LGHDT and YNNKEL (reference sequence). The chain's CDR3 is CASSQEPNSNQPQHF. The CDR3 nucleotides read TGTGCCAGCAGCCAAGAACCAAATAGCAATCAGCCCCAGCATTTT.

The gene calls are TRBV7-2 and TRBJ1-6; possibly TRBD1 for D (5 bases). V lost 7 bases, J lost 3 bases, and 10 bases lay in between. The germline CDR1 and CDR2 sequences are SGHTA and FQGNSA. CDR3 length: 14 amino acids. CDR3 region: CASTGQGYNSPLHF. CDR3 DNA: TGTGCCAGCACGGGCCAGGGCTATAATTCACCCCTCCACTTT. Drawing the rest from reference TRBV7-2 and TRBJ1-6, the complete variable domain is GAGVSQSPSNKVTEKGKDVELRCDPISGHTALYWYRQSLGQGLEFLIYFQGNSAPDKSGLPSDRFSAERTGGSVSTLTIQRTQQEDSAVYLCASTGQGYNSPLHFGNGTRLTVT.

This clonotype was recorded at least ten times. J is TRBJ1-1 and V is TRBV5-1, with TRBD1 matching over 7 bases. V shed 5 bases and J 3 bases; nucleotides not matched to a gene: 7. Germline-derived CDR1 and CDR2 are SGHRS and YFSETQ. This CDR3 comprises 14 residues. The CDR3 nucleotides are TGCGCCAGCAGGCTCTTCACAGGGGACACTGAAGCTTTCTTT. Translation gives CASRLFTGDTEAFF.

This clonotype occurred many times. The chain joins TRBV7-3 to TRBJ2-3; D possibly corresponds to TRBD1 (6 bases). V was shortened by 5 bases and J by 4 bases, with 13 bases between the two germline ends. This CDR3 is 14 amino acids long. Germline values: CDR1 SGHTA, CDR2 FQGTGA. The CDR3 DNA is TGTGCCAGCAGCCCAGGGGTCTCCCCAGATACGCAGTATTTT. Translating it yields CASSPGVSPDTQYF.

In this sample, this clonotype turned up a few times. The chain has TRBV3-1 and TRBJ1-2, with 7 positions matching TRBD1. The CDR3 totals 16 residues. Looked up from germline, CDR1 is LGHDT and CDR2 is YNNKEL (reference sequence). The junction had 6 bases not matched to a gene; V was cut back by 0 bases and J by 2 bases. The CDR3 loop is CASSQDLRGRNYGYTF. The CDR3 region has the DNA TGTGCCAGCAGCCAAGATTTAAGGGGGCGAAACTATGGCTACACCTTC.

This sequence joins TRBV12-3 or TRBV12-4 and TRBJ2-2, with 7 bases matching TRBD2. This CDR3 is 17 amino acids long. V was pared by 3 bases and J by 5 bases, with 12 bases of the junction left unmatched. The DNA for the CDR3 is TGTGCCAGCAGTTTCAGGGTAGGACTAGGAGGAACCGGGGAGCTGTTTTTT. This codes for CASSFRVGLGGTGELFF.

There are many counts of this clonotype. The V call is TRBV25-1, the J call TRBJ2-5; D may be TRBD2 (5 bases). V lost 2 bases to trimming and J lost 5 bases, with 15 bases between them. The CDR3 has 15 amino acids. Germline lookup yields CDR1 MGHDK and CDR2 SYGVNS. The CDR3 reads CASSEVRARRETQYF. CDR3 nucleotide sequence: TGTGCCAGCAGTGAAGTGAGGGCGCGAAGGGAGACCCAGTACTTC.

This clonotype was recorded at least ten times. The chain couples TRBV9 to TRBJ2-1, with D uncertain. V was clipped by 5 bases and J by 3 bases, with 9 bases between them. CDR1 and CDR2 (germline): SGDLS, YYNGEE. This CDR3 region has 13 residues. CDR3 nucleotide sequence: TGTGCCAGCAGTGTCGGTAACTACAATGAGCAGTTCTTC. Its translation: CASSVGNYNEQFF.

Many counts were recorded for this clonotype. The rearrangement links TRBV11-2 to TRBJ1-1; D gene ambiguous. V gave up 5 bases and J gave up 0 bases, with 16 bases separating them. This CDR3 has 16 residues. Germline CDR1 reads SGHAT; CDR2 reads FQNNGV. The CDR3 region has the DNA TGTGCCAGCAGCCCCCGGGCAAGACCCATGAACACTGAAGCTTTCTTT. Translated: CASSPRARPMNTEAFF.

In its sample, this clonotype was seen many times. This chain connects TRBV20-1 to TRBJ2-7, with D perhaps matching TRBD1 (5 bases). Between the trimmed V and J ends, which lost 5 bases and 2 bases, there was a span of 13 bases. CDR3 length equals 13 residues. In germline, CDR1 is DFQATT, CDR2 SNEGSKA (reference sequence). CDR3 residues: CSAAQGRAYEQYF. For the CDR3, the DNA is TGCAGTGCTGCCCAGGGTCGGGCCTACGAGCAGTACTTC.

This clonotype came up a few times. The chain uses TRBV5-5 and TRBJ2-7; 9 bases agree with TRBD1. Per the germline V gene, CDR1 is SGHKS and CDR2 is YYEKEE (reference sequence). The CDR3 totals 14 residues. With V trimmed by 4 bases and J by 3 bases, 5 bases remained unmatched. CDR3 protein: CASSLEGQGYEQYF. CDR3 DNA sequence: TGTGCCAGCAGCCTGGAGGGACAGGGCTACGAGCAGTACTTC.

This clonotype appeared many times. The CDR3, as DNA: TGTGCCAGCAGTGCAACAGGGGGCACCGGGGAGCTGTTTTTT. It encodes CASSATGGTGELFF. The chain links TRBV25-1 to TRBJ2-2, with TRBD1 matching 8 bases. Germline V CDR1 and CDR2: MGHDK, SYGVNS. V lost 4 bases, J lost 4 bases, and 2 bases stayed unmatched. This CDR3 is 14 amino acids long.

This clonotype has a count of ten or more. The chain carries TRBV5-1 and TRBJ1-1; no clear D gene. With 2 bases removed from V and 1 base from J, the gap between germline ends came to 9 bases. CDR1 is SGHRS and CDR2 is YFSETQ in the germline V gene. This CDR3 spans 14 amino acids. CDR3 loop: CASSFPGPNTEAFF. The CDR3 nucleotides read TGCGCCAGCAGCTTCCCCGGGCCGAACACTGAAGCTTTCTTT.

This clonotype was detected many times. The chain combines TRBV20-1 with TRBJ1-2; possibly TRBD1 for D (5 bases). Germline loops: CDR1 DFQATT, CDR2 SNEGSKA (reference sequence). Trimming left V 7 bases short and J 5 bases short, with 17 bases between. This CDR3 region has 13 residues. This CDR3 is CSGVAGTSYGYTF. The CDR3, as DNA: TGCAGTGGAGTCGCAGGGACTTCTTATGGCTACACCTTC.

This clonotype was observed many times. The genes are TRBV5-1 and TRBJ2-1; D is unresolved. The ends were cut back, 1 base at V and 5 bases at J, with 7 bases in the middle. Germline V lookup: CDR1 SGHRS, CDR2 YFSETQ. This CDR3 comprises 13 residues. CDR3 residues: CASSLYPNNEQFF. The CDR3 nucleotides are TGCGCCAGCAGCTTGTACCCCAACAATGAGCAGTTCTTC.

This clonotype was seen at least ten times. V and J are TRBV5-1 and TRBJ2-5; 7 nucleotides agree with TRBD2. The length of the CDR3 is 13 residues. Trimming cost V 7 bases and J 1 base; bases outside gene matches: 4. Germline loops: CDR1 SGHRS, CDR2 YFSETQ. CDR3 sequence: CASATSVQETQYF. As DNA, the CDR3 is TGCGCCAGCGCTACTAGCGTCCAAGAGACCCAGTACTTC. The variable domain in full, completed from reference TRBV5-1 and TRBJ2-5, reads KAGVTQTPRYLIKTRGQQVTLSCSPISGHRSVSWYQQTPGQGLQFLFEYFSETQRNKGNFPGRFSGRQFSNSRSEMNVSTLELGDSALYLCASATSVQETQYFGPGTRLLVL.